This T cell receptor beta chain emerged from a study of spatial heterogeneity in lung cancer. Study in general: The donors, 70 to 80 patients with untreated early-stage non-small cell lung cancer, provided the samples. Consistently, beta-chain sequences turned up in larger numbers than alpha-chain sequences did.

As for time point: blood at routine non-recurrence follow-up after resection. TCR cDNA molecules each carried a unique molecular identifier. TCRdb called the 5' RACE reads again in MiXCR, with one record for every CDR3 protein. The sample lists some 46,000 distinct CDR3 sequences; about 10% were seen once. This clonotype was detected ten times or more. Looked up from germline, CDR1 is SGHRS and CDR2 is YFSETQ. Trimming cost V 10 bases and J 0 bases, with 12 bases left between them. CDR3 length equals 13 residues. The chain has TRBV5-1 and TRBJ2-3; possible D gene TRBD1, 5 bases. The clonotype was recovered from a male donor with early-stage non-small cell lung cancer. This specimen consisted of PBMCs, obtained at follow-up. The DNA for the CDR3 is TGCGCCTCCAGGGAACCTAGCACAGATACGCAGTATTTT. Encoded protein: CASREPSTDTQYF. Full variable domain (outside the CDR3, taken from reference TRBV5-1 and TRBJ2-3): KAGVTQTPRYLIKTRGQQVTLSCSPISGHRSVSWYQQTPGQGLQFLFEYFSETQRNKGNFPGRFSGRQFSNSRSEMNVSTLELGDSALYLCASREPSTDTQYFGPGTRLTVL.